The clone carrying this T cell receptor (beta chain) was seen once. Its antigen is not identified. The sample originates from a study of blood T cells in healthy people across ages. CDR1 and CDR2 from the germline V gene are MNHEY and SVGAGI. The CDR3 loop spans 12 amino acids. The second PCR ran about 6 to 12 cycles with a sample-barcoded 5' primer and J-beta primers. TCRdb recomputed calls from the 5' RACE reads with MiXCR, one row per CDR3 protein. The sample carries 1.5 million to 1.8 million distinct CDR3 sequences, about 45% recorded once. Whole-study findings and limits: TCR beta diversity per million T cells fell roughly linearly with age.

The TCR comes from a woman aged 18-29 years in good health. The sequencing input was blood. The chain has TRBV6-5 and TRBJ2-2; TRBD2 is a possible D gene (5 bases). CDR3 bases: TGTGCAAGCGGCCCAAACACCGGGGAGCTGTTTTTT. Translated, it gives CASGPNTGELFF.